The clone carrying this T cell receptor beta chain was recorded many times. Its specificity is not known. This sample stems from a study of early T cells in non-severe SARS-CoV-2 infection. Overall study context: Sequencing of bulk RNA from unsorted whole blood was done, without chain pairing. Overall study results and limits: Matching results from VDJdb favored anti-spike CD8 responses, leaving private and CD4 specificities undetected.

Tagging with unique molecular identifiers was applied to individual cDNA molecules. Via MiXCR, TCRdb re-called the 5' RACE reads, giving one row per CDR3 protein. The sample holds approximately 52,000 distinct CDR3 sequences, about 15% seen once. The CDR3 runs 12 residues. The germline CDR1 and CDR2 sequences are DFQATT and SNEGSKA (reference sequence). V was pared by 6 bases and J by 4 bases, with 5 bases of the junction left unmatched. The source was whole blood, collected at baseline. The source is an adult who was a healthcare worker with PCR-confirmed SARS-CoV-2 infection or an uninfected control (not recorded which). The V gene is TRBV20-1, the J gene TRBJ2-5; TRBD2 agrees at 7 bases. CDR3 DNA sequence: TGCAGTGCGACGGGACTAATAGAGACCCAGTACTTC. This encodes CSATGLIETQYF.